The entry below gives a single T cell receptor beta chain sequence along with its context. The germline V gene has CDR1 GTSNPN and CDR2 SVGIG (reference sequence). V was trimmed by 5 bases and J by 3 bases, leaving 16 bases between them. The CDR3 covers 15 residues. The data were taken from a study of cytomegalovirus exposure and HLA in healthy donors. The data were produced by immunoSEQ multiplex PCR, yet TCRdb's version contains in-frame clones alone and is incomplete. The profile shows just under 75,000 clones, about 94% of them singletons. Specimen: PBMCs. The chain joins TRBV30 to TRBJ2-2, with D perhaps matching TRBD2 (6 bases). The TCR originated in a young woman in good health and CMV-seropositive. The CDR3 bases are TGTGCCTGGCTACCCGGAGGGCCGTACACCGGGGAGCTGTTTTTT. It specifies CAWLPGGPYTGELFF.